This TCR beta chain was documented in a study of cytomegalovirus exposure and HLA in healthy donors. The wider study: The study's early data release held roughly 90 million unique TCRs from HLA-typed donors.

In the PCR, 60 Vbeta and 13 Jbeta primers were used. Assay used: immunoSEQ multiplex PCR; TCRdb lists only in-frame clones, some missing. This listing includes around 190,000 clones. Notes on this clone: As yet, its antigen is unknown.

The V end lost 6 bases, the J end lost 1 base, and 16 bases lay between the germline ends. CDR3 length equals 15 residues. From germline, CDR1 is WNHNN and CDR2 SYGVQD (reference sequence). Study-wide results and limits: Further analysis, carried out later, found HLA-associated TCR beta chains more clonally expanded than equally common other chains. Sequencing likely caused a cluster of highly shared sequence variants.

This chain joins TRBV10-1 and TRBJ2-7; weak D call: TRBD2 (5 bases). The sequence was collected from a young woman in good health and CMV-seropositive. Input material: PBMCs. CDR3 nucleotides: TGCGCCAGCAGCAAGTCGGGGTTGCCGTCCTACGAGCAGTACTTC. Translation gives CASSKSGLPSYEQYF.